A selection of T cell receptor beta chains follows, all from one sample in a study of cytomegalovirus exposure and HLA in healthy donors. The table came from immunoSEQ multiplex PCR; TCRdb's copy has only in-frame clones and leaves some out. The sample lists some 140,000 clones, almost 85% occurring once. The sample was PBMCs. These receptors all come from a woman in her twenties or thirties in good health and CMV-seronegative. Each CDR3 is given with its conserved first and last residue. A D gene is named only where the DNA matches it firmly. A row's size may be missing; if present it is once, few, many or a size class.

J	V	size	D	CDR3	DNA
TRBJ1-1	TRBV6-5	NA	NA	CASSYSLGDTEAFF	TGTGCCAGCAGTTACTCGTTAGGGGACACTGAAGCTTTCTTT
TRBJ2-7	TRBV2	NA	NA	CASRKTDRPSTRQYF	TGTGCCAGCAGGAAAACTGACAGGCCTTCTACGCGGCAGTACTTC
TRBJ2-7	TRBV7-9	NA	TRBD2	CASSEGGGGGYEQYF	TGTGCCAGCAGCGAGGGCGGGGGGGGCGGCTACGAGCAGTACTTC
TRBJ2-7	TRBV11-2	NA	NA	CASSLTYMLGQYF	TGTGCCAGCAGCCTAACCTACATGCTAGGGCAGTACTTC
TRBJ2-1	TRBV9	NA	TRBD2	CASSYRTSGVSYNEQFF	TGTGCCAGCAGCTACCGGACTAGCGGGGTCTCCTACAATGAGCAGTTCTTC
TRBJ2-7	TRBV6-5	NA	NA	CASRRGGPYEQYF	TGTGCCAGCAGGAGGGGGGGGCCTTACGAGCAGTACTTC
TRBJ1-2	TRBV7-3	NA	NA	CASSLNGLSYGYTF	TGTGCCAGCAGCTTAAACGGACTGTCCTATGGCTACACCTTC
TRBJ2-2	TRBV4-2	NA	TRBD2	CASSQDGTSRLGELFF	TGTGCCAGCAGCCAAGATGGGACTAGCCGTTTGGGGGAGCTGTTTTTT
TRBJ1-5	TRBV18	NA	NA	CASSPGQQQPQHF	TGTGCCAGCTCACCAGGACAGCAACAGCCCCAGCATTTT
TRBJ2-1	TRBV7-2	NA	NA	CASSLYTGSYNEQFF	TGTGCCAGCAGCTTATACACGGGGTCATACAATGAGCAGTTCTTC
TRBJ2-5	TRBV2	NA	TRBD1	CASRAIQGAPETQYF	TGTGCCAGCAGGGCAATACAGGGGGCGCCGGAGACCCAGTACTTC
TRBJ2-7	TRBV7-2	NA	NA	CASSLQWQGQYEQYF	TGTGCCAGCAGCTTACAATGGCAGGGCCAATACGAGCAGTACTTC
TRBJ2-7	TRBV5-6	NA	NA	CARLMGAETYEQYF	TGTGCCAGGCTTATGGGGGCAGAGACCTACGAGCAGTACTTC
TRBJ2-7	TRBV7-6	once	NA	CASSEQDFYEQYF	TGTGCCAGCAGCGAGCAGGACTTCTACGAGCAGTACTTC
TRBJ2-4	TRBV4-2	NA	NA	CASSVGEGRDIQYF	TGTGCCAGCAGCGTCGGGGAAGGGCGCGACATTCAGTACTTC
TRBJ1-5	TRBV19	NA	NA	CASSAGGNQPQHF	TGTGCCAGTAGCGCAGGGGGCAATCAGCCCCAGCATTTT
TRBJ1-6	TRBV5-1	NA	TRBD1	CASSQRTGNVRSPLHF	TGCGCCAGCAGCCAACGGACAGGGAATGTGAGGTCACCCCTCCACTTT
TRBJ2-7	TRBV18	once	NA	CASSALKQGYEQYF	TGTGCCAGCTCAGCTCTAAAACAGGGCTACGAGCAGTACTTC
TRBJ2-5	TRBV27	NA	NA	CASSPDVGRGGETQYF	TGTGCCAGCAGCCCGGACGTGGGGCGGGGCGGGGAGACCCAGTACTTC
TRBJ2-1	TRBV6-4	NA	NA	CASSDSTSLEQFF	TGTGCCAGCAGTGACTCTACTAGCCTTGAGCAGTTCTTC
TRBJ2-3	TRBV4-2	NA	TRBD2	CASSLRISGQFTDTQYF	TGTGCCAGCAGCCTCCGGATTAGCGGGCAATTCACAGATACGCAGTATTTT
TRBJ2-1	TRBV19	NA	TRBD2	CASSPGGVGGNEQFF	TGTGCCAGTAGTCCGGGGGGGGTTGGCGGCAATGAGCAGTTCTTC
TRBJ2-3	TRBV7-3	NA	NA	CASSLRGLTDTQYF	TGTGCCAGCAGCTTGCGGGGTCTCACAGATACGCAGTATTTT
TRBJ2-4	TRBV7-9	NA	TRBD1	CASSSGTEKNIQYF	TGTGCCAGCAGCTCCGGGACAGAAAAAAACATTCAGTACTTC
TRBJ2-1	TRBV27	few	NA	CASREGGGSYNEQFF	TGTGCCAGCAGAGAAGGGGGGGGCTCCTACAATGAGCAGTTCTTC